This passage covers 7 T cell receptor beta chains from one sample sequenced in a study of T cell responses to AZD1222 COVID-19 vaccine. The table came from immunoSEQ multiplex PCR; TCRdb's copy has only in-frame clones and leaves some out. In the table there are under 150,000 clones, about 90% of which are singletons. Source: peripheral blood, taken 28 days after the second AZD1222 dose. The receptor set was obtained from an adult who received the AZD1222 COVID-19 vaccine.

This chain connects TRBV3-1 (or the pseudogene TRBV3-2) to TRBJ2-6, with a weak D call TRBD2 (5 bases). V lost 0 bases to trimming and J lost 1 base, with 7 bases between them. The CDR3 totals 16 residues. Germline V gene data show CDR1 as LGHDT and CDR2 as YNNKEL (reference sequence). This CDR3 reads CASSQEGGSGANVLTF. The CDR3 region has the DNA TGTGCCAGCAGCCAAGAAGGAGGATCTGGGGCCAACGTCCTGACTTTC.

This clone was observed a single time. This chain uses TRBV4-1 with TRBJ2-5; no definite D call. Trimming pared 1 base from V and 5 bases from J, leaving 8 bases between. The CDR3 contains 13 residues. Germline V gene data show CDR1 as MGHRA and CDR2 as YSYEKL. The CDR3 bases are TGCGCCAGCAGCCAAGGTTTGCGGGAGACCCAGTACTTC. Translated: CASSQGLRETQYF.

The chain couples TRBV14 to TRBJ1-6; possibly TRBD1 for D (6 bases). The germline gives CDR1 SGHDN, CDR2 FVKESK. The CDR3 has 14 residues. V was trimmed by 1 base and J by 7 bases, leaving 8 bases between them. The CDR3 DNA reads TGTGCCAGCAGCCAAGTCCAGGGGAATTCACCCCTCCACTTT. It is translated as CASSQVQGNSPLHF.

The rearrangement joins TRBV29-1 to TRBJ1-5, with 8 bases aligning to TRBD1. This CDR3 region has 14 residues. Trimming at V came to 4 bases and at J to 4 bases, leaving 6 bases not matched to a gene. Germline assignment: CDR1 SQVTM and CDR2 ANQGSEA. CDR3 in amino acids: CSVGTGIKNQPQHF. DNA for the CDR3: TGCAGCGTTGGGACAGGGATTAAGAATCAGCCCCAGCATTTT.

The chain recombines TRBV6-5 with TRBJ2-7, with D tentatively TRBD2 (7 bases). Trimming took off 6 bases at V and 0 bases at J, with 15 bases between the two ends. The CDR3 is 15 amino acids. Germline CDR1 reads MNHEY; CDR2 reads SVGAGI. Written as DNA, the CDR3 is TGTGCCAGCAGCCTAAGGGGGACTAACTCCTACGAGCAGTACTTC. Its translation is CASSLRGTNSYEQYF.

The chain combines TRBV6-5 with TRBJ1-6; D possibly corresponds to TRBD1 (5 bases). The CDR3 covers 14 residues. Germline V gene data show CDR1 as MNHEY and CDR2 as SVGAGI. Trimming pared 5 bases from V and 7 bases from J, leaving 12 bases between. Written as DNA, the CDR3 is TGTGCCAGCAGTAACGGGGCCCTAAATTCACCCCTCCACTTT. Protein: CASSNGALNSPLHF.

The chain is built from TRBV9 and TRBJ2-1, with D perhaps matching TRBD1 (6 bases). This CDR3 has 15 residues. CDR1 SGDLS and CDR2 YYNGEE come from the germline V gene. V was pared by 2 bases and J by 2 bases, with 11 bases between. CDR3 sequence: CASSVEGVTYNEQFF. The CDR3 nucleotides are TGTGCCAGCAGCGTCGAGGGGGTGACCTACAATGAGCAGTTCTTC.